A single sample gave rise to the 20 T cell receptor beta chains below, sequenced in a study of blood T cells in healthy people across ages. With a J-beta primer mix and a sample-barcoded 5' primer, a second PCR ran roughly 6 to 11 cycles. MiXCR was run by TCRdb on the 5' RACE reads, yielding one entry per CDR3 protein. The sample shows hundreds of thousands of distinct CDR3 sequences, approximately 59% of them seen only once. The specimen sequenced was blood. The source of these receptors is a man aged 55 to 70 in good health.

The chain recombines TRBV5-1 with TRBJ1-4; 8 bases fit TRBD1. This CDR3 has 16 amino acids. The germline V gene encodes CDR1 SGHRS and CDR2 YFSETQ. V gave up 0 bases and J gave up 7 bases; unmatched junction bases: 8. The CDR3, as DNA: TGCGCCAGCAGCTTGGCCGACAGGGGTATTGGTGAAAAACTGTTTTTT. It yields the protein CASSLADRGIGEKLFF.

The V gene is TRBV20-1, the J gene TRBJ2-5; D remains unclear. CDR1 and CDR2 (germline): DFQATT, SNEGSKA (reference sequence). The CDR3 sequence is 13 residues long. Between the trimmed V and J ends, which lost 2 bases and 0 bases, there was a span of 7 bases. In DNA form, the CDR3 reads TGCAGTGCTAGACCTCCTTACCAAGAGACCCAGTACTTC. Encoded protein: CSARPPYQETQYF.

Of note for this clonotype: One junction end does not reproduce the germline sequence, and a read error may be involved. The chain uses TRBV5-1 and TRBJ2-3; 8 bases align to TRBD1. From germline, CDR1 is SGHRS and CDR2 YFSETQ. The CDR3 runs to 14 residues. In nucleotides, the CDR3 is TGCGCCGGCAGCGGCTACCAGGGGGCCGATACGCAGTATTTT. Translated: CAGSGYQGADTQYF.

J is TRBJ2-5 and V is TRBV11-2; 8 nucleotides align to TRBD2. The germline CDR1 and CDR2 sequences are SGHAT and FQNNGV. The CDR3 spans 16 residues. Trimming at V came to 5 bases and at J to 2 bases, leaving 10 bases not matched to a gene. The CDR3 DNA is TGTGCCAGCAGCGCGCTGAGAGCGGGGGATCAAGAGACCCAGTACTTC. Translating it yields CASSALRAGDQETQYF.

The genes are TRBV12-3 or TRBV12-4 and TRBJ1-2; weak D call: TRBD1 (5 bases). V lost 3 bases and J 12 bases, leaving 11 bases between the germline ends. The CDR3 sequence is 11 residues long. As DNA, the CDR3 is TGTGCCAGCAGTTTCAAGGGGAATGACACCTTC. Translated: CASSFKGNDTF.

V and J are TRBV5-1 and TRBJ2-4; 8 positions match TRBD1. The CDR3 is made up of 15 amino acids. J gave up 2 bases and V 4 bases, and 5 bases lay outside the gene matches. Germline CDR1 reads SGHRS; CDR2 reads YFSETQ. The CDR3 DNA reads as TGCGCCAGCAGCCTCGACAGGGGAACCAAAAACATTCAGTACTTC. This gives the protein CASSLDRGTKNIQYF.

V and J are TRBV5-1 and TRBJ2-2; D is unclear. V lost 2 bases and J lost 1, with 3 bases in between. The CDR3 contains 13 residues. Looked up from germline, CDR1 is SGHRS and CDR2 is YFSETQ. CDR3 sequence reads: CASSLKNTGELFF. The CDR3 nucleotides read TGCGCCAGCAGCTTAAAGAACACCGGGGAGCTGTTTTTT.

This sequence joins TRBV6-6 and TRBJ2-4; 7 nucleotides align to TRBD1. Germline V CDR1 and CDR2: MNHNY, SVGAGI (reference sequence). CDR3 length: 13 amino acids. Germline trimming cut 3 bases from V and 8 bases from J; bases unmatched to any gene: 4. CDR3 loop: CASSYGQDDIQYF. The DNA of the CDR3 is TGTGCCAGCAGTTATGGACAGGACGACATTCAGTACTTC.

This chain connects TRBV12-3 or TRBV12-4 to TRBJ1-4, with D tentatively TRBD1 (5 bases). This CDR3 has 16 residues. V shed 4 bases and J shed 0 bases, with 12 bases lying between them. As DNA, the CDR3 is TGTGCCAGCAGTTGGGGACTTTCCCCAACTAATGAAAAACTGTTTTTT. Its protein product is CASSWGLSPTNEKLFF.

This clonotype was observed once. The DNA of the CDR3 is TGTGCCACCAGCAGTCCCGGGGGTCTCCTCTACAATGAGCAGTTCTTC. Its protein product is CATSSPGGLLYNEQFF. V and J are TRBV15 and TRBJ2-1; TRBD2 is a possible D gene (6 bases). CDR1 is LNHNV and CDR2 is YYDKDF in the germline V gene (reference sequence). The V gene lost 3 bases and the J gene lost 3 bases, with 15 bases spanning the gap. The CDR3 sequence is 16 residues long.

This clonotype has just a few counts. This chain links TRBV9 with TRBJ1-1; D possibly corresponds to TRBD1 (6 bases). V was pared by 6 bases and J by 5 bases, with 11 bases between. The CDR3 consists of 12 residues. Germline lookup yields CDR1 SGDLS and CDR2 YYNGEE. The CDR3 loop is CASTRGGTEAFF. CDR3 bases: TGTGCCAGCACTCGAGGGGGGACTGAAGCTTTCTTT.

The chain employs TRBV7-9 and TRBJ2-1, with D tentatively TRBD2 (6 bases). The CDR3 spans 11 residues. CDR1 SEHNR and CDR2 FQNEAQ come from the germline V gene (reference sequence). DNA for the CDR3: TGTGGGGGGGATGGGTACAATGAGCAGTTCTTC. This codes for CGGDGYNEQFF.

The rearrangement links TRBV27 to TRBJ2-6; maybe TRBD1 (6 bases). The germline gives CDR1 MNHEY, CDR2 SMNVEV (reference sequence). The V end was cut by 6 bases, the J end by 0 bases, with 12 bases between. The CDR3 sequence is 16 residues long. The CDR3, as DNA: TGTGCCAGCAGGGGATGGGACACCTCTGGGGCCAACGTCCTGACTTTC. As protein: CASRGWDTSGANVLTF. Combining the CDR3 with reference TRBV27 and TRBJ2-6 gives the whole variable domain EAQVTQNPRYLITVTGKKLTVTCSQNMNHEYMSWYRQDPGLGLRQIYYSMNVEVTDKGDVPEGYKVSRKEKRNFPLILESPSPNQTSLYFCASRGWDTSGANVLTFGAGSRLTVL.

This clonotype has a handful of counts. V is TRBV10-3 and J is TRBJ1-2; D is ambiguous. CDR1 is ENHRY, CDR2 SYGVKD, per germline. CDR3 size: 14 residues. V was pared by 3 bases and J by 4 bases, with 12 bases between. The CDR3 DNA reads as TGTGCCATCAGTGACGGACTGGGGAGCTATGGCTACACCTTC. Translating gives CAISDGLGSYGYTF.

This clonotype was recorded a few times. This chain connects TRBV5-1 to TRBJ1-6; D not certain. Germline CDR1 SGHRS, CDR2 YFSETQ. V lost 3 bases and J lost 10, with 20 bases in between. There are 16 residues in the CDR3. CDR3 in amino acids: CASSWGRETINSPLHF. The CDR3 DNA reads TGCGCCAGCAGCTGGGGAAGGGAAACAATAAACTCACCCCTCCACTTT.

At least ten counts were recorded for this clonotype. The chain has TRBV29-1 and TRBJ2-7; D is ambiguous. Germline V gene data show CDR1 as SQVTM and CDR2 as ANQGSEA. CDR3 size: 12 residues. The germline V and J ends were trimmed by 0 bases and 2 bases, with 5 bases remaining between them. The DNA for the CDR3 is TGCAGCGTTGAAGACATCGCCTACGAGCAGTACTTC. Translating gives CSVEDIAYEQYF.

About this clonotype itself: At one end the junction does not follow the germline gene, possibly because of a read error. The chain joins TRBV7-2 to TRBJ2-1, with 9 bases that match TRBD2. Per germline, CDR1 SGHTA and CDR2 FQGNSA. The CDR3 runs to 14 residues. CDR3 nucleotide sequence: TGTGCCGGCAGCTTAGCGGGGGAGATTTATGAGCAGTTCTTC. It encodes CAGSLAGEIYEQFF.

The chain uses TRBV12-3 or TRBV12-4 and TRBJ1-6; D ambiguous. The V gene lost 4 bases and the J gene lost 4 bases, with 8 bases spanning the gap. CDR3 length: 14 residues. The CDR3, as DNA: TGTGCCAGCAGTTCCGGGATTTATAATTCACCCCTCCACTTT. It is translated as CASSSGIYNSPLHF.

Many counts were recorded for this clonotype. V and J are TRBV5-6 and TRBJ2-1; the D gene is possibly TRBD2 (6 bases). Germline CDR1 is SGHDT and CDR2 is YYEEEE. The germline V and J ends were trimmed by 7 bases and 8 bases, with 10 bases remaining between them. The CDR3 is made up of 11 amino acids. CDR3 sequence (DNA): TGTGCCAGCTGGAGGGACCATGAGCAGTTCTTC. It is translated as CASWRDHEQFF.

This chain connects TRBV29-1 to TRBJ1-3, with 7 bases identical to TRBD1. J was trimmed by 0 bases and V by 4 bases; bases with no gene match: 3. The CDR3 has 14 residues. Germline-derived CDR1 and CDR2 are SQVTM and ANQGSEA. CDR3: CSVGTGPSGNTIYF. In DNA, the CDR3 is TGCAGCGTTGGGACAGGACCCTCTGGAAACACCATATATTTT.